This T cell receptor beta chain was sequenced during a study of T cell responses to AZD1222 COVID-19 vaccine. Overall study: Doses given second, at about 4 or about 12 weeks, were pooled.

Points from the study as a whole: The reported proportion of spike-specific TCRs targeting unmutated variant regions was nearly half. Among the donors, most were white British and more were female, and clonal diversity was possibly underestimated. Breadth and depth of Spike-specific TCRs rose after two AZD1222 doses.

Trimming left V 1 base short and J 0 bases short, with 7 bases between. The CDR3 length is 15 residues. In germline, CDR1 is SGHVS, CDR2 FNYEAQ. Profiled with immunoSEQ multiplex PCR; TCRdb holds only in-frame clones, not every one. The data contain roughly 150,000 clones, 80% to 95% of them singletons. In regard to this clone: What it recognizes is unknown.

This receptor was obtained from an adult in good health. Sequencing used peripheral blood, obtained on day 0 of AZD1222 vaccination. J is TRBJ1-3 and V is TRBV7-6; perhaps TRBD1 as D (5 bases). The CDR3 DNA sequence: TGTGCCAGCAGCTTAGAACAGGTCTCTGGAAACACCATATATTTT. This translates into CASSLEQVSGNTIYF.